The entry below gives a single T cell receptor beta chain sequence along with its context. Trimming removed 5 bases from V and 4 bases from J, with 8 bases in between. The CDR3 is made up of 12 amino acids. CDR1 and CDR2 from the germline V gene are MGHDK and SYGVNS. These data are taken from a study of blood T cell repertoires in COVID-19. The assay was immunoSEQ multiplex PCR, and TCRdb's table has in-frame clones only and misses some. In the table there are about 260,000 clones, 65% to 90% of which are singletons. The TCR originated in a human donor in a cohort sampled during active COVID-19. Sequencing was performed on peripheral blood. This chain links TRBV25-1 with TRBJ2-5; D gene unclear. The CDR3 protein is CASSRSGETQYF. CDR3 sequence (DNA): TGTGCCAGCAGTCGGTCAGGAGAGACCCAGTACTTC.